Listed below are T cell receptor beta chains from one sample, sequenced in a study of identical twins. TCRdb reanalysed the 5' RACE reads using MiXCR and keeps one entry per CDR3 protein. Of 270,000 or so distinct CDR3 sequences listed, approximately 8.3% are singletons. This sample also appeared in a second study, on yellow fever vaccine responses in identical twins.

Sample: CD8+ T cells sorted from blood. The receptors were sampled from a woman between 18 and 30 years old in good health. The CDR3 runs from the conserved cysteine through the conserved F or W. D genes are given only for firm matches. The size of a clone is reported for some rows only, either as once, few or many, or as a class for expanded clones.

CASSFLWHYEQYF	TGTGCCAGCAGCTTTCTCTGGCACTACGAGCAGTACTTC	.	TRBV12-3/TRBV12-4	TRBJ2-7	many
CASSPGGSHTDTQYF	TGTGCCAGCAGCCCAGGCGGGAGCCACACAGATACGCAGTATTTT	TRBD2	TRBV9	TRBJ2-3	.
CASRPGTGDTYEQYF	TGTGCCAGCAGGCCTGGGACAGGGGATACCTACGAGCAGTACTTC	TRBD1	TRBV28	TRBJ2-7	few
CASSLSSGGEQYF	TGTGCCAGCAGTTTATCGTCGGGGGGCGAGCAGTACTTC	TRBD2	TRBV27	TRBJ2-7	few
CASSITKQGSSYGYTF	TGTGCCAGTAGTATTACGAAACAGGGGAGTAGCTATGGCTACACCTTC	TRBD1	TRBV19	TRBJ1-2	.
CSVEIAGEVQETQYF	TGCAGCGTTGAAATAGCGGGAGAGGTTCAAGAGACCCAGTACTTC	TRBD2	TRBV29-1	TRBJ2-5	few
CASSFGTPTYTEAFF	TGTGCCAGCAGCTTCGGCACACCCACGTACACTGAAGCTTTCTTT	.	TRBV7-8	TRBJ1-1	.
CSARAVETYEQYF	TGCAGTGCTAGGGCGGTGGAGACCTACGAGCAGTACTTC	.	TRBV20-1	TRBJ2-7	few
CSAMNQETQYF	TGCAGCGCTATGAACCAAGAGACCCAGTACTTC	.	TRBV29-1	TRBJ2-5	many
CASRRTSGSTDTQYF	TGTGCCAGCAGACGTACTAGCGGGAGCACAGATACGCAGTATTTT	TRBD2	TRBV6-1	TRBJ2-3	few
CASSLGASRTDTQYF	TGTGCCAGCAGTTTAGGAGCTAGCAGGACAGATACGCAGTATTTT	.	TRBV27	TRBJ2-3	many
CASSEGGGGSAEAFF	TGTGCCAGCAGTGAAGGGGGAGGGGGAAGCGCCGAGGCTTTCTTT	.	TRBV6-1	TRBJ1-1	.
CASSLGWGENTEAFF	TGTGCCAGCAGCTTAGGATGGGGGGAGAACACTGAAGCTTTCTTT	.	TRBV7-9	TRBJ1-1	few
CASSGSGGSYNEQFF	TGTGCCAGCAGCGGGAGCGGGGGGTCCTACAATGAGCAGTTCTTC	TRBD2	TRBV9	TRBJ2-1	.
CSVEDRQGSHEKLFF	TGCAGCGTTGAAGATCGACAGGGGAGTCATGAAAAACTGTTTTTT	TRBD1	TRBV29-1	TRBJ1-4	few
CASSVPSTDTQYF	TGTGCCAGCAGCGTCCCAAGCACAGATACGCAGTATTTT	.	TRBV7-9	TRBJ2-3	.
CASSFLGTLNGANVLTF	TGTGCCAGCAGCTTTCTCGGGACACTAAACGGGGCCAACGTCCTGACTTTC	.	TRBV7-2	TRBJ2-6	.
CASSLIAGLFTDTQYF	TGTGCCAGCAGCTTAATTGCGGGGTTATTTACAGATACGCAGTATTTT	.	TRBV7-9	TRBJ2-3	.